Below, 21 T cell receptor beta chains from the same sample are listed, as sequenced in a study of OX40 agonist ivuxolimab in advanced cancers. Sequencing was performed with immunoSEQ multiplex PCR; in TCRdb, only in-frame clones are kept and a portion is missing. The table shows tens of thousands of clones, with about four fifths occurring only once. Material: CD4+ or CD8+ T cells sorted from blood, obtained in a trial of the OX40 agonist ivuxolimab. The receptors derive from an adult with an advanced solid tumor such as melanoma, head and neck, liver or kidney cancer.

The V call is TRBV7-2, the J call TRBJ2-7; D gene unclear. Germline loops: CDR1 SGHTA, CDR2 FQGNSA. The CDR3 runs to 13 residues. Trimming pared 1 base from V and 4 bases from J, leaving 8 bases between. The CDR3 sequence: CASSLGPGYEQYF. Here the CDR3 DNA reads TGTGCCAGCAGCTTAGGTCCTGGATACGAGCAGTACTTC.

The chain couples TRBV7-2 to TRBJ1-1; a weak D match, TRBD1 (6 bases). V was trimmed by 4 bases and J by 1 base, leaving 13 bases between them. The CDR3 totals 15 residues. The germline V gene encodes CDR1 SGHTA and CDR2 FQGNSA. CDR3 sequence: CASSSLGGGNTEAFF. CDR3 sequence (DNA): TGTGCCAGCAGCTCCCTCGGAGGGGGGAACACTGAAGCTTTCTTT. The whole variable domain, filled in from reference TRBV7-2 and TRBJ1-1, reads GAGVSQSPSNKVTEKGKDVELRCDPISGHTALYWYRQSLGQGLEFLIYFQGNSAPDKSGLPSDRFSAERTGGSVSTLTIQRTQQEDSAVYLCASSSLGGGNTEAFFGQGTRLTVV.

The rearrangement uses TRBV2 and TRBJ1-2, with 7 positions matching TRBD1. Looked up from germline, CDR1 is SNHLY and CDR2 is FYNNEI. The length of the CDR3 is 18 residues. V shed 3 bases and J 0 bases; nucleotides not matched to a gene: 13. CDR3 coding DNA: TGTGCCAGCAGTGAGGAGACGGCAGGGGGTTGGTCTAACTATGGCTACACCTTC. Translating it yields CASSEETAGGWSNYGYTF.

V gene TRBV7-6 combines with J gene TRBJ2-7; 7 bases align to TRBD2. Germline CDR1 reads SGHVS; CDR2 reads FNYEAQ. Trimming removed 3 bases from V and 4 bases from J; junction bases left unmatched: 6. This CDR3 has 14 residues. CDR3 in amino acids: CASSFGASGYEQYF. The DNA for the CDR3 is TGTGCCAGCAGCTTCGGGGCTAGCGGTTACGAGCAGTACTTC.

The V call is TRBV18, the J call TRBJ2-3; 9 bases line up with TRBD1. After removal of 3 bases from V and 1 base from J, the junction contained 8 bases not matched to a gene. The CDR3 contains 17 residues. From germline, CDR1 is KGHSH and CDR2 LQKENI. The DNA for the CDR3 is TGTGCCAGCTCACCGATTGGACAGGGGTCGGGCACAGATACGCAGTATTTT. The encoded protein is CASSPIGQGSGTDTQYF.

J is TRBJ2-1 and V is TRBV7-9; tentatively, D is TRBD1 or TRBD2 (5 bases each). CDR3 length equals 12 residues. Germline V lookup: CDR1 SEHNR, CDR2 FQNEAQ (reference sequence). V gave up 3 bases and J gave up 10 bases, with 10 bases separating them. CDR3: CASSLGEREQFF. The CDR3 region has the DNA TGTGCCAGCAGCTTGGGGGAGCGGGAGCAGTTCTTC.

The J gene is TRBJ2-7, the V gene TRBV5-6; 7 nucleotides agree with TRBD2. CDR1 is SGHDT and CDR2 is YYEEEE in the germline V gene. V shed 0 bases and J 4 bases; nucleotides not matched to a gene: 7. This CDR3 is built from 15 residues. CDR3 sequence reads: CASSLGVAGYYEQYF. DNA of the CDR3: TGTGCCAGCAGCTTGGGAGTAGCGGGCTATTACGAGCAGTACTTC.

CDR3 sequence reads: CASRGREALEQYF. The CDR3 DNA reads as TGTGCCAGTAGGGGCCGGGAGGCTCTGGAGCAGTACTTC. The rearrangement links TRBV19 to TRBJ2-7, with 7 bases that match TRBD2. The V gene's germline CDR1 is LNHDA and CDR2 SQIVND (reference sequence). The ends lost 6 bases at V and 7 bases at J; junction bases unmatched: 9. The CDR3 covers 13 residues. The full variable domain, with the rest looked up from reference TRBV19 and TRBJ2-7, is DGGITQSPKYLFRKEGQNVTLSCEQNLNHDAMYWYRQDPGQGLRLIYYSQIVNDFQKGDIAEGYSVSREKKESFPLTVTSAQKNPTAFYLCASRGREALEQYFGPGTRLTVT.

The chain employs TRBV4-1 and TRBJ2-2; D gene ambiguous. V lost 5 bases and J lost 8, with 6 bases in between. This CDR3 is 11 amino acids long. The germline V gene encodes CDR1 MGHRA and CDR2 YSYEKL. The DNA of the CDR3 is TGCGCCAGCAGCTTAATAGGGGAGCTGTTTTTT. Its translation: CASSLIGELFF.

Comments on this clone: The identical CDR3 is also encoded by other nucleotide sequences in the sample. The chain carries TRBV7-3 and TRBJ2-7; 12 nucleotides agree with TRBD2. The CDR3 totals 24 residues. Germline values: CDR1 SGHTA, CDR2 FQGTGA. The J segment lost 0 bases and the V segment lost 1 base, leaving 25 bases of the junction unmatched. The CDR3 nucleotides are TGTGCCAGCAGCTTAATTCCGGCCACACTAGCGGGAGGAAGGGGGGGTCTCAGCTCCTACGAGCAGTACTTC. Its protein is CASSLIPATLAGGRGGLSSYEQYF.

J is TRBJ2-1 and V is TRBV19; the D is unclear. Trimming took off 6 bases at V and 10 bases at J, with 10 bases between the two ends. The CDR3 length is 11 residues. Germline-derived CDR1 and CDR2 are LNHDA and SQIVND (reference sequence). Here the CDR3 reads CASRTLNEQFF. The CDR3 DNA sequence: TGTGCCAGTAGGACCCTTAACGAGCAGTTCTTC.

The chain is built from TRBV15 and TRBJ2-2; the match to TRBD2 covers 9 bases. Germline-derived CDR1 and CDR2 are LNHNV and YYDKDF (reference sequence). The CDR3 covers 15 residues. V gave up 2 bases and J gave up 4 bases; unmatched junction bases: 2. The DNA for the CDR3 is TGTGCCACCAGCAGACGGCGGGAGGGCACCGGGGAGCTGTTTTTT. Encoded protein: CATSRRREGTGELFF.

CDR3 in amino acids: CASSSTGGYTF. CDR3 DNA sequence: TGTGCCAGCAGCTCGACCGGTGGCTACACCTTC. The rearrangement links TRBV7-9 to TRBJ1-2; D is undetermined. The CDR3 runs to 11 residues. Trimming took 4 bases from V and 7 from J, leaving 7 bases between them. Germline CDR1 reads SEHNR; CDR2 reads FQNEAQ (reference sequence).

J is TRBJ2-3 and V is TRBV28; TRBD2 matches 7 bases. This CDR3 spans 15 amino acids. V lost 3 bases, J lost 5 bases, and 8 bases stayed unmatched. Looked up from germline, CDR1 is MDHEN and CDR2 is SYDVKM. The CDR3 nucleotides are TGTGCCAGCAGTTTTTTGGCGGGAGTGGAAGATACGCAGTATTTT. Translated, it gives CASSFLAGVEDTQYF.

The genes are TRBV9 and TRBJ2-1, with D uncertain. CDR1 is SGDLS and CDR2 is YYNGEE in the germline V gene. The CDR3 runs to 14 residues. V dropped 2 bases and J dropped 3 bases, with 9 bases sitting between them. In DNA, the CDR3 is TGTGCCAGCAGCGTCCCTGGGATCTACAATGAGCAGTTCTTC. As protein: CASSVPGIYNEQFF.

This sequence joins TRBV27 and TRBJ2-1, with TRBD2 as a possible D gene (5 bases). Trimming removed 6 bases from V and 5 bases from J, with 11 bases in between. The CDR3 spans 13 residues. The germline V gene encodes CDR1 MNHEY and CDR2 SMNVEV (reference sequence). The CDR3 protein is CASRVASNNEQFF. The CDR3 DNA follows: TGTGCCAGCAGGGTAGCGTCTAACAATGAGCAGTTCTTC.

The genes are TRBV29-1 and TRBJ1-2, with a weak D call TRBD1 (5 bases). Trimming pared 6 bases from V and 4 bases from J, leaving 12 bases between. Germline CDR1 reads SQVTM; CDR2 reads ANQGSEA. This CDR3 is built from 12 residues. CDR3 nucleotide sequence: TGCAGCGTGGCAGGGACTTCCTATGGCTACACCTTC. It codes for CSVAGTSYGYTF.

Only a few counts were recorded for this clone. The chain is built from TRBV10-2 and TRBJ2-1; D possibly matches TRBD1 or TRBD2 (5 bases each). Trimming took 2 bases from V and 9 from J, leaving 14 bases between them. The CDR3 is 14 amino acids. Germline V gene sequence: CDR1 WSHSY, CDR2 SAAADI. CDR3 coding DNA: TGCGCCAGCAGTGAGATGGTTGGGGGAATTGAGCAGTTCTTC. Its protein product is CASSEMVGGIEQFF.

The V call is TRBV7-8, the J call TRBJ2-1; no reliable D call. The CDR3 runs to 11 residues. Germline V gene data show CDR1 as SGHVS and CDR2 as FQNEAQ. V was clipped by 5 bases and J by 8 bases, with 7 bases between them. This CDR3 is CASSGLDEQFF. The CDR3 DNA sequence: TGTGCCAGCAGCGGGCTCGATGAGCAGTTCTTC.

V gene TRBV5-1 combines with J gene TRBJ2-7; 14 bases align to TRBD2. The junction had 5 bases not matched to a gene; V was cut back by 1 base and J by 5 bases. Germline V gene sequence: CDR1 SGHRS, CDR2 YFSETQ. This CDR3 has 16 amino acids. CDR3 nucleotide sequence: TGCGCCAGCAGCTTGCCGGGACTAGCGGGAGCGGACGAGCAGTACTTC. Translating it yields CASSLPGLAGADEQYF.

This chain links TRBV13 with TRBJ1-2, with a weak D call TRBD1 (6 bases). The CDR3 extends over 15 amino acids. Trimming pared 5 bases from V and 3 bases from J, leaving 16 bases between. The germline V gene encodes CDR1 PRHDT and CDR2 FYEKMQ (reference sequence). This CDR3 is CASSLEVGGDYGYTF. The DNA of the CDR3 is TGTGCCAGCAGCCTCGAAGTGGGGGGCGACTATGGCTACACCTTC.